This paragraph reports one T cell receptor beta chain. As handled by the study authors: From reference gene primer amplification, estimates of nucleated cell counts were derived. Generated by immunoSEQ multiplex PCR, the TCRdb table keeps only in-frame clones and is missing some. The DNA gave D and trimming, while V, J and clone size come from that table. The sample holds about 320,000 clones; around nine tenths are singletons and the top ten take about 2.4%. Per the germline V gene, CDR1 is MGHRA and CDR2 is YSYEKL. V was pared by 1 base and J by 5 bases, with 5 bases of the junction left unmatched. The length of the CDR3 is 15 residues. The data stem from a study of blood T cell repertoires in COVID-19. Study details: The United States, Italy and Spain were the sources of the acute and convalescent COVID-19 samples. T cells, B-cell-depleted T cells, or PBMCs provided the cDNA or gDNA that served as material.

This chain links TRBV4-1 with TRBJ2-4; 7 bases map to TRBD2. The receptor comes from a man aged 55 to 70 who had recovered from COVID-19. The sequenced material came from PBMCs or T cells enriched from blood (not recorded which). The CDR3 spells CASSQVGGSENIQYF. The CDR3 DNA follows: TGCGCCAGCAGCCAAGTGGGGGGGAGTGAAAACATTCAGTACTTC.